This entry concerns a single T cell receptor (beta chain). This record comes from a study of shared clonotypes between healthy human individuals. Study at large: The donor group consisted of a couple of women and a few men, aged 18 to 49.

Clones were read by immunoSEQ multiplex PCR, and TCRdb kept only the in-frame ones, dropping some. The sample shows some 2,500,000 clones, roughly 93% of them seen only once. The V gene's germline CDR1 is SGHNT and CDR2 YYREEE (reference sequence). CDR3 length: 18 residues. V lost 1 base, J lost 5 bases, and 14 bases stayed unmatched. Source material: naive CD4+ T cells from PBMCs. Subset specified: CD45RA+ positively selected. The V call is TRBV5-4, the J call TRBJ2-5; TRBD2 agrees at 10 bases. The clonotype was recovered from a man aged 18 to 30 in good health. Some clones in this sample may be carry-over from other donors' samples. The CDR3 sequence is CASSLTLAGVFMVETQYF. The CDR3 DNA reads TGTGCCAGCAGCTTGACTCTAGCGGGAGTTTTTATGGTGGAGACCCAGTACTTC.